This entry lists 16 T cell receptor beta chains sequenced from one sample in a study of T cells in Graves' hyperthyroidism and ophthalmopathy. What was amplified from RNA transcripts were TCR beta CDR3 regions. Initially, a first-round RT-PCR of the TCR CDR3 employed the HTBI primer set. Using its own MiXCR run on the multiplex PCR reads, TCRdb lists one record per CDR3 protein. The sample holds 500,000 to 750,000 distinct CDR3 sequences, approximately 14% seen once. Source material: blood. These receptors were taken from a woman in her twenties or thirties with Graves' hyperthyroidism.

CDR3 DNA sequence: TGTGCCAGCCGACACGGAGCTAGCGGGAACACCGGGGAGCTGTTTTTT. This codes for CASRHGASGNTGELFF. The chain recombines TRBV27 with TRBJ2-2, with 7 bases matching TRBD2. Germline assignment: CDR1 MNHEY and CDR2 SMNVEV (reference sequence). The CDR3 has 16 amino acids. Trimming removed 8 bases from V and 1 base from J; junction bases left unmatched: 10.

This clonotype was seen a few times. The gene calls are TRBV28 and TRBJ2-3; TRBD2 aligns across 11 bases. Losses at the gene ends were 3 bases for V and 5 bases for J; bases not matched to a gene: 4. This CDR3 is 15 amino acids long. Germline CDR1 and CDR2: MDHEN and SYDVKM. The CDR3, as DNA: TGTGCCAGCAGTTTCCTCCTAGCGGGAGGAGATACGCAGTATTTT. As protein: CASSFLLAGGDTQYF.

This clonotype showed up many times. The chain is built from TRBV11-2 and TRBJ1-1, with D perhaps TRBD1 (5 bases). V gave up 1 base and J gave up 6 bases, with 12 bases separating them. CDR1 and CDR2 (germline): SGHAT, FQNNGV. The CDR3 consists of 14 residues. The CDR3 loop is CASSLVGGGAEAFF. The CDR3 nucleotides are TGTGCCAGCAGCTTAGTCGGGGGGGGGGCTGAAGCTTTCTTT.

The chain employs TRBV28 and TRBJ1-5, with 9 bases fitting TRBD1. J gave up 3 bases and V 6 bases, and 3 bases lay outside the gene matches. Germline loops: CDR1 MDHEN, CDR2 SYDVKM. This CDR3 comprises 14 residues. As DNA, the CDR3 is TGTGCCAGCAGGACAGGGGGTGACAATCAGCCCCAGCATTTT. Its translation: CASRTGGDNQPQHF.

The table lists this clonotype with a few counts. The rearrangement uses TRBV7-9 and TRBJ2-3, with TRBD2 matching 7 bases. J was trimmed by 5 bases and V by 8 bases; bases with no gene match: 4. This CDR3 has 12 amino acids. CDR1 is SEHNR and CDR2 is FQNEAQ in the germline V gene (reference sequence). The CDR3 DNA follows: TGTGCCAGCGGGAGGGTCCTAGATACGCAGTATTTT. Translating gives CASGRVLDTQYF.

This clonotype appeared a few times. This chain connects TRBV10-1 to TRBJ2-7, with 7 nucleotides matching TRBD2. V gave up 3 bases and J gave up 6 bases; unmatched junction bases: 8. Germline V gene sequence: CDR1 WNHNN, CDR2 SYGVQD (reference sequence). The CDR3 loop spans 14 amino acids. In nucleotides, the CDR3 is TGCGCCAGCAGTGATTTATTGGGGGGGGGCGAGCAGTACTTC. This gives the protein CASSDLLGGGEQYF.

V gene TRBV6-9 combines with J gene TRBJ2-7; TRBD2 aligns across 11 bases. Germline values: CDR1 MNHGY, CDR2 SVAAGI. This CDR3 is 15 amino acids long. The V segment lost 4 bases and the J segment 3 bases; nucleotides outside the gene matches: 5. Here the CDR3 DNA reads TGTGCCAGCAGTTCCAAACTAGCGGGAGACTACGAGCAGTACTTC. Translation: CASSSKLAGDYEQYF.

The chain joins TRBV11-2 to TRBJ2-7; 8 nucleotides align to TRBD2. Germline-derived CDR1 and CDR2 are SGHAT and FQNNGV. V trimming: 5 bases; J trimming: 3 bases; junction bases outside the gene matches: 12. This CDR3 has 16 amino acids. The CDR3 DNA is TGTGCCAGCAGCCAAGAGGGAAGCGGGAGAAGCTACGAGCAGTACTTC. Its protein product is CASSQEGSGRSYEQYF.

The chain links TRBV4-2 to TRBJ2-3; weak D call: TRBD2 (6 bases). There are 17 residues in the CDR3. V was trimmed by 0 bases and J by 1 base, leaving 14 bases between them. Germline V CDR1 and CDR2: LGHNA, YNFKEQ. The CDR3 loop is CASSQELRGLGTDTQYF. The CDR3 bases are TGTGCCAGCAGCCAAGAACTTAGGGGACTGGGCACAGATACGCAGTATTTT.

The CDR3 DNA follows: TGCAGTGGCCACGACAGGGGGCGCAGGTACGAGCAGTACTTC. Protein sequence: CSGHDRGRRYEQYF. The rearrangement uses TRBV20-1 and TRBJ2-7; TRBD1 aligns across 10 bases. J lost 4 bases, V lost 7 bases, and 10 bases had no gene match. Germline CDR1 and CDR2: DFQATT and SNEGSKA (reference sequence). The CDR3 is made up of 14 amino acids.

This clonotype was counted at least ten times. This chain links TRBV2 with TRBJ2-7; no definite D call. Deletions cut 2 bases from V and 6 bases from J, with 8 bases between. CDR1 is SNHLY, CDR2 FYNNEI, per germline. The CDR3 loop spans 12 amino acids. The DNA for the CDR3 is TGTGCCAGCAGTGAAAACAGCAGCGAGCAGTACTTC. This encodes CASSENSSEQYF.

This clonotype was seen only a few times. DNA of the CDR3: TGTGCCAGCAGTGAAGGGGGCCTCCCCCAGCATTTT. As protein: CASSEGGLPQHF. The V call is TRBV6-1, the J call TRBJ1-5; D is possibly TRBD1 (5 bases). Germline lookup yields CDR1 MNHNS and CDR2 SASEGT. V gave up 1 base and J gave up 10 bases, with 8 bases separating them. The CDR3 is 12 amino acids.

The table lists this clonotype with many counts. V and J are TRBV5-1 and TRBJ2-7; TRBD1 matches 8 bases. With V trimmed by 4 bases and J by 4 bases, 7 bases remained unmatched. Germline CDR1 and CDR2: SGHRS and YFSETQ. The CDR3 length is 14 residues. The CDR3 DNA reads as TGCGCCAGCAGCCCGGACAGGGTCGGATACGAGCAGTACTTC. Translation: CASSPDRVGYEQYF.

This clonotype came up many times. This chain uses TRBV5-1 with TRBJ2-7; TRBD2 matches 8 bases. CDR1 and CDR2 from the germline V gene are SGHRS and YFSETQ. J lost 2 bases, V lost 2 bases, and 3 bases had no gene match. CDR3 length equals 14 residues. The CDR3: CASSFGGGPYEQYF. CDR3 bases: TGCGCCAGCAGCTTCGGCGGGGGGCCCTACGAGCAGTACTTC.

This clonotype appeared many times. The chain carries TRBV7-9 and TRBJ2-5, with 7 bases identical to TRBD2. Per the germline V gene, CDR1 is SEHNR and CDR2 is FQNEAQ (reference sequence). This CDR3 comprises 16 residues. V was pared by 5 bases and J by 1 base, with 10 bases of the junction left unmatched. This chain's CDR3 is CASSPRGVLSQETQYF. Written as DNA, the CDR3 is TGTGCCAGCAGCCCCCGGGGGGTTTTATCCCAAGAGACCCAGTACTTC.

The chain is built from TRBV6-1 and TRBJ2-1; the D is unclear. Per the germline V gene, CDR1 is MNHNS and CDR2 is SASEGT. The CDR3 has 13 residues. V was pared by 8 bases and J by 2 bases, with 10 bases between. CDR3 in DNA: TGTGCCAGCTACCAGTGGGCCTACAATGAGCAGTTCTTC. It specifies CASYQWAYNEQFF.